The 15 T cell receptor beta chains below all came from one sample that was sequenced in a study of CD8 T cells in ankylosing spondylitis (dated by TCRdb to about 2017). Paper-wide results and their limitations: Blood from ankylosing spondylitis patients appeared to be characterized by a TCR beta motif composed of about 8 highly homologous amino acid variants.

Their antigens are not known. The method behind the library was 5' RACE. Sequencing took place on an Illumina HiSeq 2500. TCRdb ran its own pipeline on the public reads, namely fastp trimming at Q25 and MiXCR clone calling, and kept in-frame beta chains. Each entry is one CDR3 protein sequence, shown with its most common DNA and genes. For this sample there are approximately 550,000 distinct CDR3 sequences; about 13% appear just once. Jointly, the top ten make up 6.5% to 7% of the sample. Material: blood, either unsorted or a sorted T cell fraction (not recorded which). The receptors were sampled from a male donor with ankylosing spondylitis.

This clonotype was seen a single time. The CDR3 sequence: CSARDSSSGSETQYF. The DNA of the CDR3 is TGCAGTGCTAGAGATTCGAGTAGCGGGAGTGAGACCCAGTACTTC. This chain uses TRBV20-1 with TRBJ2-5; 9 bases fit TRBD2. Per the germline V gene, CDR1 is DFQATT and CDR2 is SNEGSKA (reference sequence). The trim removed 0 bases at V and 5 bases at J, leaving 7 bases unmatched. This CDR3 is 15 amino acids long.

CDR3 amino acids: CSAKGEGDTGELFF. CDR3 DNA: TGCAGTGCTAAGGGGGAAGGGGACACCGGGGAGCTGTTTTTT. V gene TRBV20-1 combines with J gene TRBJ2-2; D perhaps matches TRBD1 (6 bases). This CDR3 contains 14 residues. Per the germline V gene, CDR1 is DFQATT and CDR2 is SNEGSKA (reference sequence). Between the trimmed V and J ends, which lost 4 bases and 3 bases, there was a span of 12 bases.

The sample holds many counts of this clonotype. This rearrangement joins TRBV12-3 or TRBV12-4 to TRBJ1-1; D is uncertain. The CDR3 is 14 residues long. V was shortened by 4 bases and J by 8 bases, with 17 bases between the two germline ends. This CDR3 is CASSSHDQQVEAFF. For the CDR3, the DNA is TGTGCCAGCAGTTCCCACGATCAGCAAGTCGAAGCTTTCTTT.

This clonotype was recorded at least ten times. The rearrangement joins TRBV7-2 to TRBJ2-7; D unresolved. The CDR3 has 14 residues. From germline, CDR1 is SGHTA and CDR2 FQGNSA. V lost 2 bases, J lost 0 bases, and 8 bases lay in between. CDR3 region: CASSLITVSYEQYF. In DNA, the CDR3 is TGTGCCAGCAGCTTAATCACCGTCTCCTACGAGCAGTACTTC. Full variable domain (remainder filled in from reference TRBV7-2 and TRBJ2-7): GAGVSQSPSNKVTEKGKDVELRCDPISGHTALYWYRQSLGQGLEFLIYFQGNSAPDKSGLPSDRFSAERTGGSVSTLTIQRTQQEDSAVYLCASSLITVSYEQYFGPGTRLTVT.

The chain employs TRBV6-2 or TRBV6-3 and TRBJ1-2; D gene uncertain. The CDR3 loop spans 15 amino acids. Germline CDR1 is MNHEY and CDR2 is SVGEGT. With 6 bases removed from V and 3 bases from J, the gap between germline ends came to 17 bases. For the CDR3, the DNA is TGTGCCAGCAGCCGGGATGCCCGAGAGGACTATGGCTACACCTTC. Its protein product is CASSRDAREDYGYTF.

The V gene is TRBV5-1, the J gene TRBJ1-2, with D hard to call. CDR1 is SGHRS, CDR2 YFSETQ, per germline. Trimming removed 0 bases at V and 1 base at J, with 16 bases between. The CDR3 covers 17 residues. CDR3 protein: CASSLGSAGRSNYGYTF. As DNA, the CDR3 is TGCGCCAGCAGCTTGGGTTCGGCGGGCAGGAGTAACTATGGCTACACCTTC.

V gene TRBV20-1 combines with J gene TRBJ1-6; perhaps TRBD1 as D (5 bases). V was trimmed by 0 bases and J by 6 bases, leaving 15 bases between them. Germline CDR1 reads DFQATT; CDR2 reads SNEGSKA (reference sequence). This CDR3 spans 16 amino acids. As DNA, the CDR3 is TGCAGTGCTAGAGAGGCCGGGGCCGGGTTTAATTCACCCCTCCACTTT. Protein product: CSAREAGAGFNSPLHF.

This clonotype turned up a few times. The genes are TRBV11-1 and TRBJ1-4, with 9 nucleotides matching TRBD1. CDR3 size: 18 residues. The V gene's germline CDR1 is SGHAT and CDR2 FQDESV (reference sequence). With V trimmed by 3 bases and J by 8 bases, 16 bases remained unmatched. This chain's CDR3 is CASSFRGTGISRSEKLFF. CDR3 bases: TGTGCCAGCAGCTTTAGGGGGACAGGGATCTCACGATCCGAAAAACTGTTTTTT.

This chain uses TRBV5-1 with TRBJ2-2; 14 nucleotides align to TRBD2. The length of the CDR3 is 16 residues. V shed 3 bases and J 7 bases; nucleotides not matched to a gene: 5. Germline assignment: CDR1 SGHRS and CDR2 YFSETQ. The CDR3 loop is CASSSTTSGRGGELFF. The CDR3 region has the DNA TGCGCCAGCAGCTCAACGACTAGCGGGAGGGGCGGGGAGCTGTTTTTT. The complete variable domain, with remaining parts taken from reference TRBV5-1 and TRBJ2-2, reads KAGVTQTPRYLIKTRGQQVTLSCSPISGHRSVSWYQQTPGQGLQFLFEYFSETQRNKGNFPGRFSGRQFSNSRSEMNVSTLELGDSALYLCASSSTTSGRGGELFFGEGSRLTVL.

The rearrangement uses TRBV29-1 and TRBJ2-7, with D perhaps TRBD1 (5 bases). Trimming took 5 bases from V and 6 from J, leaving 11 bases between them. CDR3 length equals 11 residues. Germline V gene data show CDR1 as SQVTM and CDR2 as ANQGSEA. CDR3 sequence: CSVSSGREQYV. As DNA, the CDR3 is TGCAGCGTTTCCTCAGGGCGCGAGCAGTACGTC.

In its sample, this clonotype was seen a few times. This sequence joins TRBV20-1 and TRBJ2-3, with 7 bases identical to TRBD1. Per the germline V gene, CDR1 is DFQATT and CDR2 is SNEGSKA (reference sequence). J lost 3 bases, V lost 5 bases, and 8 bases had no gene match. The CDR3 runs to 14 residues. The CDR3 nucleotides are TGCAGTGCTCCTGGGACAGACTTAACAGATACGCAGTATTTT. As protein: CSAPGTDLTDTQYF.

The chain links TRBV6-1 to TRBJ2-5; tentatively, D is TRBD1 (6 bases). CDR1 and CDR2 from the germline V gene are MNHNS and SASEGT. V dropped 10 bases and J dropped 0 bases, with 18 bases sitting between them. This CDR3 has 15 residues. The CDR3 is CAINRDTTNQETQYF. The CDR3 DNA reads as TGTGCCATCAATCGGGACACAACGAACCAAGAGACCCAGTACTTC.

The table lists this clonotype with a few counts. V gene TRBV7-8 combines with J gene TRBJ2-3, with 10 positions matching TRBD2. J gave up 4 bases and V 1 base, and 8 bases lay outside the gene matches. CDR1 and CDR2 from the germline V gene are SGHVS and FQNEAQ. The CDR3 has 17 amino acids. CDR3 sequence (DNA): TGTGCCAGCAGCTTAGACCCTAGCGGGAGTTACTCAGATACGCAGTATTTT. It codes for CASSLDPSGSYSDTQYF.

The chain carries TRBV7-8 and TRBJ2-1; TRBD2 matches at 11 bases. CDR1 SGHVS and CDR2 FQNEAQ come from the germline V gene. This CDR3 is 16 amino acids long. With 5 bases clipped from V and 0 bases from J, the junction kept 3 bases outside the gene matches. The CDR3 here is CASSQTSGASYNEQFF. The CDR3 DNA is TGTGCCAGCAGCCAGACTAGCGGGGCCTCCTACAATGAGCAGTTCTTC.

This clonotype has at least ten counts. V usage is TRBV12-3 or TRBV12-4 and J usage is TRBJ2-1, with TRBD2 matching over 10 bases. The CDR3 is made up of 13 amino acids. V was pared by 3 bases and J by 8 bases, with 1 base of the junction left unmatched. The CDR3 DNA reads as TGTGCCAGCAGTTTCCTAGCGGGAGATGAGCAGTTCTTC. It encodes CASSFLAGDEQFF.